What follows is one T cell receptor beta chain and its context. The specificity of this receptor is unknown. The germline V gene yields MGHRA for CDR1 and YSYEKL for CDR2. Including the terminal cysteine and phenylalanine, the CDR3 comprises 13 residues. No DNA is given. This record comes from a study of CXCR3-negative and CXCR3-positive naive CD8 T cells (dated by TCRdb to between 2018 and 2021). The study in broad terms: In total, about 130 million TRB reads were obtained, or roughly 1.5 +/- 0.3 million reads per library. TRBV-TRBJ cluster analysis included naive subsets from 5 donors and memory cells from 3 donors. The diversity and physicochemical repertoire analyses included 11 donors pooled from two independent experiments.

The listed sequencing device is NextSeq 550. The Human TCR Profiling Kit (MiLaboratory) was used to make UMI-labeled 5' RACE TRB cDNA libraries. cDNA synthesis used the entire amount of extracted RNA, and PCR amplification then used the entire amount of cDNA produced. Libraries were prepared in parallel with an identical number of PCR cycles. The study's processing was this. MIGEC and MiXCR extracted about 57,000 +/- 9,900 unique UMI-labeled TRB cDNA molecules per library, requiring at least two reads per UMI. On average, around 40,000 +/- 10,000 functional in-frame TRB CDR3 nucleotide clonotypes lacking stop codons were found per library. After downsampling to 5000 UMI-labeled TRB molecules per sample, diversity metrics, including normalized Shannon-Wiener and Chao1, were computed in VDJtools. Clonotype-size-weighted physicochemical properties of the central five CDR3 residues (interaction energy, strength, volume and Kidera factor 4) were computed in VDJtools. Following TCRdb reprocessing, every CDR3 protein sequence forms one entry, and DNA is not provided. Here the V and J calls rest on TCRdb's processing, not on the authors' analysis. The sample's own table lists tens of thousands of distinct CDR3 sequences. The ten largest clones capture roughly 15% of the sample.

What the authors observed across the whole study: Because surface CD5, which has been linked to self-reactivity in mice, was comparable between naive subsets, TCR interaction strength was also inferred from TRB CDR3 physicochemical properties. CXCR3 expression partially decreased after cryopreservation, so most assays used freshly isolated PBMCs. Repertoire diversity was comparably high in both naive subsets but much lower in memory CD8+ T cells. Within the same donor, TRBV-TRBJ usage looked similar between naive CXCR3-negative and CXCR3-positive cells, but memory cells had distinct patterns.

For every CD8+ T cell subset, 300,000 cells were flow-sorted straight into RLT lysis buffer, and each subset was sorted in triplicate. Using standard density gradient centrifugation, peripheral blood mononuclear cells were isolated from buffy coats. Total RNA was extracted from sorted cells using an RNeasy Mini Kit. Sequencing was done on a sample of memory CD8+ T cells from blood. The cell subset or site label here, explained by the study, means: conventional CD8+ memory T cells (TMEM), sorted as controls. The sequence is built from TRBV4-1 and TRBJ2-1. This TCR was sampled from a human donor in good health. Some clones in this sample may be carry-over from other donors' samples. CDR3 sequence: CASSPTSYNEQFF.